The 12 T cell receptor beta chains presented below share a single source sample, sequenced in a study of beta chain features in type 1 diabetes. Study conclusions and caveats: Shortening of TCRB CDR3s, moderate but significant, appeared in all four CD4+ subsets of Type 1 diabetes patients.

Sequenced material consisted of expressed TCRB transcripts (all of the isolated RNA was reverse transcribed). Some clones are missing from TCRdb's copy, which holds only in-frame ones; the method was immunoSEQ multiplex PCR. The sample lists 400,000 or so clones, 10% to 15% occurring once. No antigen is known for these receptors. Sequencing was performed on naive CD4+ T cells from blood. The receptors derive from a woman aged 18-30 years with type 1 diabetes.

This clone was counted between two and nine times. This sample includes further DNA sequences coding for the same CDR3. The rearrangement links TRBV5-1 to TRBJ2-7; no firm D call. With 0 bases removed from V and 2 bases from J, the gap between germline ends came to 9 bases. This CDR3 spans 14 amino acids. The germline CDR1 and CDR2 sequences are SGHRS and YFSETQ. The CDR3 DNA sequence: TGCGCCAGCAGCTTGGACCGCGCGGCCTACGAGCAGTACTTC. Protein product: CASSLDRAAYEQYF.

This clone was observed a few times. The chain uses TRBV9 and TRBJ2-7, with 7 bases that match TRBD1. Germline lookup yields CDR1 SGDLS and CDR2 YYNGEE. V lost 0 bases and J lost 0; bases outside the gene matches: 9. CDR3 size: 17 residues. The CDR3 is CASSVVTIQGHSYEQYF. DNA for the CDR3: TGTGCCAGCAGCGTAGTGACTATACAGGGGCACTCCTACGAGCAGTACTTC. The full variable domain, completed using reference TRBV9 and TRBJ2-7, is DSGVTQTPKHLITATGQRVTLRCSPRSGDLSVYWYQQSLDQGLQFLIQYYNGEERAKGNILERFSAQQFPDLHSELNLSSLELGDSALYFCASSVVTIQGHSYEQYFGPGTRLTVT.

This clone came up a few times. This sequence joins TRBV5-1 and TRBJ2-3, with 7 bases lining up with TRBD2. V gave up 7 bases and J gave up 5 bases; unmatched junction bases: 10. Germline CDR1 is SGHRS and CDR2 is YFSETQ. The CDR3 consists of 14 residues. DNA for the CDR3: TGCGCCAGCGAGACGGGAGGATCAAAAGATACGCAGTATTTT. Translation: CASETGGSKDTQYF. Full variable domain (rest looked up from reference TRBV5-1 and TRBJ2-3): KAGVTQTPRYLIKTRGQQVTLSCSPISGHRSVSWYQQTPGQGLQFLFEYFSETQRNKGNFPGRFSGRQFSNSRSEMNVSTLELGDSALYLCASETGGSKDTQYFGPGTRLTVL.

This clone has more than one count but fewer than ten. The chain links TRBV29-1 to TRBJ2-5; D gene unclear. Germline V lookup: CDR1 SQVTM, CDR2 ANQGSEA. There are 13 residues in the CDR3. The germline V and J ends were trimmed by 3 bases and 3 bases, with 11 bases remaining between them. The CDR3 region is CSVDLSPKETQYF. Written as DNA, the CDR3 is TGCAGCGTTGACCTGAGTCCTAAAGAGACCCAGTACTTC.

This chain links TRBV27 with TRBJ2-7; D possibly corresponds to TRBD1 (6 bases). Germline V gene lookup returns CDR1 MNHEY and CDR2 SMNVEV (reference sequence). The CDR3 runs 15 residues. Between the trimmed V and J ends, which lost 5 bases and 5 bases, there was a span of 19 bases. The CDR3 bases are TGTGCCAGCAGTCTACCGCCGGGACACTTAGACGAGCAGTACTTC. Residues: CASSLPPGHLDEQYF.

The gene calls are TRBV2 and TRBJ2-2; 11 bases fit TRBD2. The CDR3 extends over 16 amino acids. Germline V CDR1 and CDR2: SNHLY, FYNNEI. The J segment lost 6 bases and the V segment lost 1 base, leaving 4 bases of the junction unmatched. The CDR3: CASSEGLAGLAGELFF. The CDR3 coding sequence is TGTGCCAGCAGTGAAGGACTAGCGGGATTGGCCGGGGAGCTGTTTTTT.

V and J are TRBV7-3 and TRBJ2-1; unclear D gene. Trimming removed 0 bases from V and 9 bases from J, with 15 bases in between. The CDR3 consists of 15 residues. CDR1 is SGHTA and CDR2 is FQGTGA in the germline V gene. CDR3 amino acids: CASSLTFSSKSEQFF. CDR3 nucleotide sequence: TGTGCCAGCAGCTTAACCTTTTCTTCTAAGAGTGAGCAGTTCTTC.

This chain joins TRBV4-3 and TRBJ1-4; D is ambiguous. Germline V lookup: CDR1 LGHNA, CDR2 YSLEER. CDR3 length equals 14 residues. Trimming removed 4 bases from V and 4 bases from J, with 10 bases in between. In nucleotides, the CDR3 is TGCGCCAGCAGCCGGGCATATGGTAATGAAAAACTGTTTTTT. This gives the protein CASSRAYGNEKLFF.

The chain carries TRBV7-2 and TRBJ2-1; 11 bases are a match to TRBD2. V trimming: 5 bases; J trimming: 5 bases; junction bases outside the gene matches: 5. The CDR3 runs 15 residues. Germline CDR1 SGHTA, CDR2 FQGNSA. CDR3 in DNA: TGTGCCAGCAGCACCCTAGCGGGGGGCCACAATGAGCAGTTCTTC. Amino acid sequence: CASSTLAGGHNEQFF.

The gene calls are TRBV15 and TRBJ2-5; D unclear. Germline values: CDR1 LNHNV, CDR2 YYDKDF (reference sequence). V was clipped by 3 bases and J by 4 bases, with 9 bases between them. CDR3 size: 13 residues. The CDR3 DNA reads TGTGCCACCAGCAGGGCCCCCTTAGAGACCCAGTACTTC. This codes for CATSRAPLETQYF. Full variable domain (rest looked up from reference TRBV15 and TRBJ2-5): DAMVIQNPRYQVTQFGKPVTLSCSQTLNHNVMYWYQQKSSQAPKLLFHYYDKDFNNEADTPDNFQSRRPNTSFCFLDIRSPGLGDTAMYLCATSRAPLETQYFGPGTRLLVL.

The CDR3 loop is CASSRIVGSRVETQYF. Written as DNA, the CDR3 is TGTGCCAGCAGCCGGATTGTGGGATCCAGGGTCGAGACCCAGTACTTC. This chain links TRBV11-1 with TRBJ2-5; D possibly corresponds to TRBD1 (5 bases). Germline V gene data show CDR1 as SGHAT and CDR2 as FQDESV (reference sequence). V was pared by 5 bases and J by 5 bases, with 21 bases between. This CDR3 comprises 16 residues.

This clone occurred a few times. The chain couples TRBV7-9 to TRBJ2-3, with a possible D match to TRBD2 (6 bases). V lost 1 base and J lost 0, with 14 bases in between. Germline-derived CDR1 and CDR2 are SEHNR and FQNEAQ (reference sequence). The CDR3 is 17 residues long. CDR3 in amino acids: CASSLVRVAASTDTQYF. The CDR3 DNA reads as TGTGCCAGCAGCTTAGTCCGAGTAGCGGCTAGCACAGATACGCAGTATTTT.